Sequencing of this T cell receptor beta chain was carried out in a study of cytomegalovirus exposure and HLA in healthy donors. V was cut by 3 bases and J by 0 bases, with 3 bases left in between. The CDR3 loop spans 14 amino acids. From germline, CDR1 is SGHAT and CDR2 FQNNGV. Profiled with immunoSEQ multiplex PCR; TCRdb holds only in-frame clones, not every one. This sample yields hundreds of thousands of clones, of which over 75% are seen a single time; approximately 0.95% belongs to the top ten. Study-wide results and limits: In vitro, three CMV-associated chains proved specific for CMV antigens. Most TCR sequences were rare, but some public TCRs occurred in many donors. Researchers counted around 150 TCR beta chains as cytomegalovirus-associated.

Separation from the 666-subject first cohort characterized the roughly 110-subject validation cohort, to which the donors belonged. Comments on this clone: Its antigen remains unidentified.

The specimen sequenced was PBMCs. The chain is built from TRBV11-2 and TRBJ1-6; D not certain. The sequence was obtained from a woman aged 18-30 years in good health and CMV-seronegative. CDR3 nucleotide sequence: TGTGCCAGCAGCTTGCGCTCCTATAATTCACCCCTCCACTTT. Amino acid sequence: CASSLRSYNSPLHF.